The 8 T cell receptor beta chains listed next were all sequenced from one sample in a study of blood T cell repertoires in COVID-19. Sequencing used immunoSEQ multiplex PCR; TCRdb keeps in-frame clones, though not all of them. The sample lists more than 200,000 clones, about four fifths occurring once. The specimen sequenced was peripheral blood. Receptors originate from a middle-aged man with active or convalescent COVID-19.

This clone was seen only a few times. The chain joins TRBV11-2 to TRBJ1-2; D unresolved. Trimming stripped 5 bases from V and 5 bases from J, with 12 bases between. Germline lookup yields CDR1 SGHAT and CDR2 FQNNGV. This CDR3 is 13 amino acids long. CDR3 in amino acids: CASSGESTYGYTF. The CDR3 DNA is TGTGCCAGCAGCGGGGAGAGCACATATGGCTACACCTTC.

The chain carries TRBV10-1 and TRBJ1-2; D is unclear. This CDR3 spans 13 amino acids. CDR1 WNHNN and CDR2 SYGVQD come from the germline V gene (reference sequence). V was cut by 2 bases and J by 2 bases, with 6 bases left in between. The CDR3 loop reads CASSENSNYGYTF. The CDR3 DNA sequence: TGCGCCAGCAGTGAGAATAGCAACTATGGCTACACCTTC.

Concerning this clone itself: A read error may produce the germline difference seen at one junction end. The rearrangement links TRBV7-7 to TRBJ1-2; a possible D gene is TRBD1 (5 bases). Germline assignment: CDR1 SSHAT and CDR2 FNYEAQ (reference sequence). The length of the CDR3 is 15 residues. The CDR3 bases are TGTGCTAGCACGAACTGGGGCATACGTTTCTATGGCTACACCTTC. Its protein product is CASTNWGIRFYGYTF.

The chain couples TRBV11-1 to TRBJ1-1, with 8 bases that match TRBD1. Per germline, CDR1 SGHAT and CDR2 FQDESV (reference sequence). The V and J ends lost 5 bases and 11 bases, in that order; junction bases with no gene match: 16. The CDR3 sequence is 15 residues long. The CDR3 region is CASSPRTGQGKGAFF. CDR3 DNA sequence: TGTGCCAGCAGCCCACGGACAGGGCAAGGAAAAGGGGCTTTCTTT.

This clone appeared a single time. The rearrangement uses TRBV5-1 and TRBJ2-3; 14 bases match TRBD2. Germline trimming cut 4 bases from V and 6 bases from J; bases unmatched to any gene: 7. CDR1 SGHRS and CDR2 YFSETQ come from the germline V gene. CDR3 size: 16 residues. CDR3: CASSPRTSGGWDTQYF. The CDR3 nucleotides read TGCGCCAGCAGCCCCCGGACTAGCGGGGGGTGGGATACGCAGTATTTT.

The V gene is TRBV28, the J gene TRBJ2-1, with TRBD2 as a possible D gene (7 bases). CDR1 and CDR2 (germline): MDHEN, SYDVKM. The germline V and J ends were trimmed by 2 bases and 8 bases, with 19 bases remaining between them. The CDR3 extends over 16 amino acids. CDR3 sequence: CASSLESLGGRDEQFF. CDR3 coding DNA: TGTGCCAGCAGTTTAGAATCCCTCGGGGGGCGGGATGAGCAGTTCTTC.

This clone showed up just once. V is TRBV18 and J is TRBJ1-3; 8 bases line up with TRBD1. This CDR3 contains 17 residues. Per germline, CDR1 KGHSH and CDR2 LQKENI. Losses at the gene ends were 6 bases for V and 2 bases for J; bases not matched to a gene: 12. As DNA, the CDR3 is TGTGCCAGCTCCCCTACCGATGGACAGGGTGCTGGAAACACCATATATTTT. As protein: CASSPTDGQGAGNTIYF.

The table lists this clone with a few counts. The J gene is TRBJ1-1, the V gene TRBV6-2 or TRBV6-3; 8 bases are shared with TRBD1. CDR3 length: 16 residues. J lost 0 bases, V lost 6 bases, and 9 bases had no gene match. From germline, CDR1 is MNHEY and CDR2 SVGEGT. Written as DNA, the CDR3 is TGTGCCAGCAGCCGACCCAAGACAGGGGTGAACACTGAAGCTTTCTTT. It codes for CASSRPKTGVNTEAFF.